A selection of T cell receptor beta chains follows, all from one sample in a study of cytomegalovirus exposure and HLA in healthy donors. Clones were read by immunoSEQ multiplex PCR, and TCRdb kept only the in-frame ones, dropping some. The data contain approximately 190,000 clones, 65% to 85% of them singletons. Input material: PBMCs. These receptors were collected from a boy between 2 and 10 years old in good health and CMV-seronegative. Both conserved end residues are part of each CDR3. The D gene is left open where the match is weak. Not every row has a clone size; where given, it reads once, few, many or a size class.

cdr3_nt	cdr3_aa	v_call	d_call	clone_size	j_call	cdr3_length
TGCGCCAGCAGCCAAGGGTGGCAGGGAGGGAGGTTAGATCAAGGAAACACCATATATTTT	CASSQGWQGGRLDQGNTIYF	TRBV4-3	-	-	TRBJ1-3	20
TGCGCCAGCAGCCAGGCTTACCGAAACCCCACAGATACGCAGTATTTT	CASSQAYRNPTDTQYF	TRBV4-3	-	-	TRBJ2-3	16
TGTGCCAGCAGCTTGACTACAGGGAATGAGGCTTTCTTT	CASSLTTGNEAFF	TRBV7-9	-	-	TRBJ1-1	13
TGTGCCAGCAGTTCCGACTCAGATACGCAGTATTTT	CASSSDSDTQYF	TRBV6-5	-	-	TRBJ2-3	12
TGTGCCGCCTCAGAAGCAGGCGTGGAAGACAATGAGCAGTTCTTC	CAASEAGVEDNEQFF	TRBV6-5	-	-	TRBJ2-1	15
TGCAGCGTTGAGGGTGGACTTTATGGGGGCTACACCTTC	CSVEGGLYGGYTF	TRBV29-1	-	-	TRBJ1-2	13
TGTGCCAGCAGTCCGGGACAGGGGCGCTACGAGCAGTACTTC	CASSPGQGRYEQYF	TRBV6-5	TRBD1	-	TRBJ2-7	14
TGTGCCAGTAACCCCGACAGGGGAGTTTACTATGGCTACACCTTC	CASNPDRGVYYGYTF	TRBV19	TRBD1	once	TRBJ1-2	15
TGCGCCAGCAGCTCGAGGGAGCCCAGCACAGATACGCAGTATTTT	CASSSREPSTDTQYF	TRBV5-1	-	-	TRBJ2-3	15
TGTGCCAGCAGCCGACGGGACAGAATCTACGAGCAGTACTTC	CASSRRDRIYEQYF	TRBV7-8	TRBD1	few	TRBJ2-7	14
TGTGCCAGCAGTTACTTCGGGTCCAACTATGGCTACACCTTC	CASSYFGSNYGYTF	TRBV6-5	-	once	TRBJ1-2	14
TGTGCCAGCAGCTTAGGCGGGACGCCCTACGAGCAGTACTTC	CASSLGGTPYEQYF	TRBV7-2	-	-	TRBJ2-7	14
TGTGCCAGCAGCCTCACAGGGGGAGAGACCCAGTACTTC	CASSLTGGETQYF	TRBV7-2	TRBD1	-	TRBJ2-5	13
TGCGCCAGCAAGAGTCCGGGGCAAGAGACCCAGTACTTC	CASKSPGQETQYF	TRBV5-1	-	-	TRBJ2-5	13
TGTGCCAGCAGGGGAGTGCGATTATATGGCTACACCTTC	CASRGVRLYGYTF	TRBV5-6	-	-	TRBJ1-2	13
TGTGCCACCAGCAGAGATCTCGGGAATGAAAAACTGTTTTTT	CATSRDLGNEKLFF	TRBV15	-	few	TRBJ1-4	14
TGTGCCAGCAGCCCCAGGGCGGAGTTGGTCACTGAAGCTTTCTTT	CASSPRAELVTEAFF	TRBV9	-	-	TRBJ1-1	15
TGTGCCAGCAGCGCATCGACAGGAACCCAAGAGACCCAGTACTTC	CASSASTGTQETQYF	TRBV5-4	-	-	TRBJ2-5	15
TGTGCCGCCACAGGGGGTAGGGTCTCTCGGCCCCAGCATTTT	CAATGGRVSRPQHF	TRBV28	TRBD1	-	TRBJ1-5	14
TGTGCCAGCCAGACAGGGGTGGGCACTGAAGCTTTCTTT	CASQTGVGTEAFF	TRBV2	TRBD1	-	TRBJ1-1	13
TGTGCCAGCAGCGAAACAGGGGGAGGCTATGGCTACACCTTC	CASSETGGGYGYTF	TRBV11-2	TRBD1	-	TRBJ1-2	14
TGTGCCAGCAGCTTAGCCCAGGGCCCTGAAGCTTTCTTT	CASSLAQGPEAFF	TRBV7-2	-	-	TRBJ1-1	13
TGCGCCAGCAGCCAAGATGCGGTCAATGAGCAGTTCTTC	CASSQDAVNEQFF	TRBV4-1	-	-	TRBJ2-1	13
TGTGCCAGTAGTCTCGGACAGGGGGGCGATGAAAAACTGTTTTTT	CASSLGQGGDEKLFF	TRBV19	TRBD1	-	TRBJ1-4	15
TGTGCCACCAGCAGAGACGGACAGCTAGGTAGCGAGCAGTACTTC	CATSRDGQLGSEQYF	TRBV15	-	-	TRBJ2-7	15
TGTGCCAGTAGTGCGGGTCGCAGCTCCTACAATGAGCAGTTCTTC	CASSAGRSSYNEQFF	TRBV19	-	few	TRBJ2-1	15
TGCGCCAGCAGCCAAGATGCCCCCCACACCGCTAACTATGGCTACACCTTC	CASSQDAPHTANYGYTF	TRBV4-3	-	once	TRBJ1-2	17
TGTGCCACCTCCGGGAGGGGGGGCGCGAGACAGCCCCAGCATTTT	CATSGRGGARQPQHF	TRBV19	-	-	TRBJ1-5	15
TGTGCCAGCAGCTTGGGGACACCACTCACAGATACGCAGTATTTT	CASSLGTPLTDTQYF	TRBV7-2	-	once	TRBJ2-3	15
TGTGCCAGCAGCATCGGACAGGTTGGCAATCAGCCCCAGCATTTT	CASSIGQVGNQPQHF	TRBV7-2	TRBD1	few	TRBJ1-5	15
TGTGCCAGTAGCCCCGGGACAGGGAGCGATACGCAGTATTTT	CASSPGTGSDTQYF	TRBV19	TRBD1	-	TRBJ2-3	14
TGTGCCAGCAGCACCGCTAGCGGGGGGGCTGATACGCAGTATTTT	CASSTASGGADTQYF	TRBV5-6	TRBD2	once	TRBJ2-3	15
TGTGCCAGCAGCTTTCCTCAGGGGGCGAGGGGATATGGCTACACCTTC	CASSFPQGARGYGYTF	TRBV7-9	TRBD1	-	TRBJ1-2	16
TGTGCCAGCAGCCATAATAGCGGGGAGGAGACCCAGTACTTC	CASSHNSGEETQYF	TRBV7-2	TRBD2	-	TRBJ2-5	14
TGTGCCAGCAGCTCCAGTGATCGAGGACAGCTGAACACTGAAGCTTTCTTT	CASSSSDRGQLNTEAFF	TRBV7-8	-	-	TRBJ1-1	17
TGTTCCAGCAGCTTAGCGGCTGAAAAACTGTTTTTT	CSSSLAAEKLFF	TRBV7-9	-	-	TRBJ1-4	12
TGCAGCGTTCCGACAGGGTTTGGGTACAATGAGCAGTTCTTC	CSVPTGFGYNEQFF	TRBV29-1	TRBD1	-	TRBJ2-1	14
TGCGCCAGCAGCGTCGAAAGGGGGCGAGGTGAGCAGTTCTTC	CASSVERGRGEQFF	TRBV5-1	TRBD1	-	TRBJ2-1	14
TGTGCCAGCAGCCCTGCGGGGGACCACAATGAGCAGTTCTTC	CASSPAGDHNEQFF	TRBV5-6	TRBD2	-	TRBJ2-1	14
TGTGCTAGTGGTTTGGTGACCGGGACACTCACCGGGGAGCTGTTTTTT	CASGLVTGTLTGELFF	TRBV12-5	-	-	TRBJ2-2	16
TGTGCCATCAGGGGACAGGTCCGGGTAGCGGAGCAGTTCTTC	CAIRGQVRVAEQFF	TRBV10-3	TRBD1	-	TRBJ2-1	14
TGTGCCAGCAGCCTGGGACAGGGAGAGACCCAGTACTTC	CASSLGQGETQYF	TRBV7-9	TRBD1	-	TRBJ2-5	13
TGTGCCAGCAGCTTGGAAGGGGGCTGGTACTATGGCTACACCTTC	CASSLEGGWYYGYTF	TRBV5-7	TRBD1	-	TRBJ1-2	15
TGTTCCAGCAGCCCGGGACTAGCGGGATTCACAGATACGCAGTATTTT	CSSSPGLAGFTDTQYF	TRBV7-9	TRBD2	-	TRBJ2-3	16
TGTGCCAGCAGCTTCCCTAGCGGGTACGAGCAGTACTTC	CASSFPSGYEQYF	TRBV5-4	TRBD2	-	TRBJ2-7	13
TGTGCCAGCAGTTTCGGGCAGGGAGCCAAAAACATTCAGTACTTC	CASSFGQGAKNIQYF	TRBV28	-	-	TRBJ2-4	15
TGTGCCAGCAGCGGACAGGCCCAAGAGACCCAGTACTTC	CASSGQAQETQYF	TRBV9	-	-	TRBJ2-5	13
TGTGCCAGCAGCTTCGGGGGAGATCGCGCGTGGGAGCAGTTCTTC	CASSFGGDRAWEQFF	TRBV5-4	-	-	TRBJ2-1	15
TGTGCCAGCAGCCAGGACTCTTTCAATGAGCAGTTCTTC	CASSQDSFNEQFF	TRBV11-2	-	-	TRBJ2-1	13
TGTGCCAGCAGCTTATACAAAGGACAGGGAAATCAGCCCCAGCATTTT	CASSLYKGQGNQPQHF	TRBV7-9	TRBD1	-	TRBJ1-5	16
TGTGCCAGCAGCTTCCCGACGACCCACAGGGGGAACGTCTCCTACGAGCAGTACTTC	CASSFPTTHRGNVSYEQYF	TRBV7-9	TRBD1	-	TRBJ2-7	19
TGTGCCAGCAGCCACAACACCCCCGGGACAGGGGGCGGCTCTGGAAACACCATATATTTT	CASSHNTPGTGGGSGNTIYF	TRBV27	TRBD1	-	TRBJ1-3	20
TGCAGCGTCCCGGAGAGCGGGTTACGATATGGCTACACCTTC	CSVPESGLRYGYTF	TRBV29-1	-	-	TRBJ1-2	14
TGTGCCAGCAGCGAGCGAGGGGGTAATCAGCCCCAGCATTTT	CASSERGGNQPQHF	TRBV9	-	few	TRBJ1-5	14
TGTGCCAGCAGCTTAATACAGGGGCCCTACGAGCAGTACTTC	CASSLIQGPYEQYF	TRBV7-8	TRBD1	-	TRBJ2-7	14